What follows is one T cell receptor beta chain and its context. Germline lookup yields CDR1 SGHDN and CDR2 FVKESK. The germline V and J ends were trimmed by 0 bases and 4 bases, with 13 bases remaining between them. The CDR3 has 15 residues. The time point was: pre-treatment baseline. Response was assessed by RECIST 1.1 at 12 weeks, except a couple of rapid progressors. The data are from a study of blood T cell dynamics during melanoma immunotherapy. Here immunoSEQ multiplex PCR was the method, and the copy in TCRdb shows in-frame clones only, minus some. This sample has tens of thousands of clones; roughly 87% occur once, and the top ten carry roughly 4.6%.

The sequencing here drew on blood, taken from a patient treated with checkpoint blockade. The sequence was collected from a human donor with melanoma. J is TRBJ2-7 and V is TRBV14, with D unclear. This CDR3 reads CASSQDRARQYEQYF. For the CDR3, the DNA is TGTGCCAGCAGCCAAGATCGGGCTAGGCAGTACGAGCAGTACTTC.